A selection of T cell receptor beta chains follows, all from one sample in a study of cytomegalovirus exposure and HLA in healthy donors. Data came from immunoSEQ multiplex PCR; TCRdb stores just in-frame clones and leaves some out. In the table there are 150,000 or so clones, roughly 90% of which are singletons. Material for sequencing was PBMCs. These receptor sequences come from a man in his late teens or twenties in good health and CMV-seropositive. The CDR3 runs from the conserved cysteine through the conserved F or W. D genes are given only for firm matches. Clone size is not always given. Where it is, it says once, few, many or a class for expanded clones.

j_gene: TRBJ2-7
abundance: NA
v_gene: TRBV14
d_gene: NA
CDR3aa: CASSQGGLGLLAYEQYF
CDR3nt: TGTGCCAGCAGCCAAGGGGGGCTGGGGCTTCTTGCCTACGAGCAGTACTTC

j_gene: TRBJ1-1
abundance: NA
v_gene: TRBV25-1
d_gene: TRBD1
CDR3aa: CASIPDRGLGAEAFF
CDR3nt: TGTGCCAGCATCCCTGACAGGGGGCTAGGGGCTGAAGCTTTCTTT

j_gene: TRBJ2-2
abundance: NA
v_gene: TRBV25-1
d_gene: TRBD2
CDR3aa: CASSRLAGGPGELFF
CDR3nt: TGTGCCAGCAGTCGGCTAGCGGGAGGTCCCGGGGAGCTGTTTTTT

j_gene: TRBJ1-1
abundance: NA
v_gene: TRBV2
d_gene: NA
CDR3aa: CASVRTGTSRGGIAEAFF
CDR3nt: TGTGCCAGCGTCAGAACCGGGACATCAAGGGGGGGGATCGCTGAAGCTTTCTTT

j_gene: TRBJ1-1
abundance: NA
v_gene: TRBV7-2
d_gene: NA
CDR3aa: CASSLGGGNTEAFF
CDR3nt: TGTGCCAGCAGCTTAGGGGGAGGGAACACTGAAGCTTTCTTT

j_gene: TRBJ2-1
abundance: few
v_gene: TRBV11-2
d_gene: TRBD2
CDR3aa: CASSHHSGRGDEQFF
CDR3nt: TGTGCCAGCAGCCATCATAGCGGGAGAGGAGATGAGCAGTTCTTC

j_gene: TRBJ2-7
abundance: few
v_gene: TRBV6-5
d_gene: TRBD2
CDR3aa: CASSRGLAASYEQYF
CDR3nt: TGTGCCAGCAGCCGTGGACTAGCGGCCTCCTACGAGCAGTACTTC

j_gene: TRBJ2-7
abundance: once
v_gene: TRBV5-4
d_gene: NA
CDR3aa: CASSFVQGGSYEQYF
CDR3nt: TGTGCCAGCAGCTTTGTCCAGGGGGGCTCCTACGAGCAGTACTTC

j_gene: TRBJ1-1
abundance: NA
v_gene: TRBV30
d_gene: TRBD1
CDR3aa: CAGTGMEAFF
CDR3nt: TGTGCCGGGACAGGGATGGAAGCTTTCTTT

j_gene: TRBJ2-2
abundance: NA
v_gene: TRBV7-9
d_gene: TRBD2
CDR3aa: CASSSTSGANTGELFF
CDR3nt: TGTGCCAGCAGCTCTACTAGCGGGGCGAACACCGGGGAGCTGTTTTTT

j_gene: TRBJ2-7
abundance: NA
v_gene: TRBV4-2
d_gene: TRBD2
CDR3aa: CASSQDSAGAYEQYF
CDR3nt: TGTGCCAGCAGCCAAGATTCTGCGGGAGCCTACGAGCAGTACTTC

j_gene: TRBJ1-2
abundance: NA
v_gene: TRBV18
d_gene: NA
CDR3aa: CASSPTTGTYGYTF
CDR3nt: TGTGCCAGCTCACCGACGACGGGTACGTATGGCTACACCTTC

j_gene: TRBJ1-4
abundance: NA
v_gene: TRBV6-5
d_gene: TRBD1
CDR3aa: CASSSTGVREKLFF
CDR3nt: TGTGCCAGCAGTTCGACAGGGGTTCGGGAAAAACTGTTTTTT

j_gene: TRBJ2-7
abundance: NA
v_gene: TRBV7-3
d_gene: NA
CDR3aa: CASSLTAGEQYF
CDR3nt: TGTGCCAGCAGCTTAACGGCAGGCGAGCAGTACTTC

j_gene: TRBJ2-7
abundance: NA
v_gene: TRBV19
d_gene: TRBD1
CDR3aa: CASCPGTVGYEQYF
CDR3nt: TGTGCCAGCTGCCCAGGGACAGTTGGATACGAGCAGTACTTC

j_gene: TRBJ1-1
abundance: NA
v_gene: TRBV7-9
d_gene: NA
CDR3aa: CASSQVRGDTEAFF
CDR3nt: TGTGCCAGCAGCCAAGTGCGGGGGGACACTGAAGCTTTCTTT

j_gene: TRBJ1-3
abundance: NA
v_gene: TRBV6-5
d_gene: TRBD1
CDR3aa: CASSDTDRAGNTIYF
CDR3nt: TGTGCCAGCAGCGATACGGACAGGGCTGGAAACACCATATATTTT

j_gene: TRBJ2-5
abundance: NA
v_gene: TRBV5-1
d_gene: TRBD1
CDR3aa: CASSLVGQGQETQYF
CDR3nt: TGCGCCAGCAGCTTGGTGGGACAGGGTCAGGAGACCCAGTACTTC

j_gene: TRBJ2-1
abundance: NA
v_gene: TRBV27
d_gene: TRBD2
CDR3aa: CASSGGTSGRGQFF
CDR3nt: TGTGCCAGCAGTGGAGGGACTAGCGGCCGGGGGCAGTTCTTC

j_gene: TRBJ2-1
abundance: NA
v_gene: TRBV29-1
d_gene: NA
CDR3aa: CSVVTGSSYNEQFF
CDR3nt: TGCAGCGTAGTGACAGGCAGCTCCTACAATGAGCAGTTCTTC

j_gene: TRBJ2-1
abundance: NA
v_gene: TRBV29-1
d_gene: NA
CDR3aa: CSVTKPRAGRYNEQFF
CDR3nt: TGCAGCGTCACCAAACCCCGGGCAGGGCGCTACAATGAGCAGTTCTTC

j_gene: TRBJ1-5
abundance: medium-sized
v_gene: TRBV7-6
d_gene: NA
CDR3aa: CASSLDDTNQPQHF
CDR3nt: TGTGCCAGCAGCTTAGACGACACAAATCAGCCCCAGCATTTT

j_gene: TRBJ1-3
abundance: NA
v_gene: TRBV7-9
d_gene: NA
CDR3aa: CASSPKQSHSGNTIYF
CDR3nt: TGTGCCAGCAGCCCAAAACAGAGCCACTCTGGAAACACCATATATTTT

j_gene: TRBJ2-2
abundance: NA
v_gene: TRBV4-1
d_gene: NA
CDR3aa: CASSHYGELFF
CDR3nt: TGCGCCAGCAGCCATTACGGGGAGCTGTTTTTT

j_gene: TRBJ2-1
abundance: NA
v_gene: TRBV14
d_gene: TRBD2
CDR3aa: CASSQQGLAGVGSYNEQFF
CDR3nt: TGTGCCAGCAGCCAACAAGGACTAGCGGGAGTAGGGTCCTACAATGAGCAGTTCTTC

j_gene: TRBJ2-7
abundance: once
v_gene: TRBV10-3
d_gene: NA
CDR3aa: CATCRGTSYEQYF
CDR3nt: TGTGCCACGTGCAGGGGTACGTCCTACGAGCAGTACTTC

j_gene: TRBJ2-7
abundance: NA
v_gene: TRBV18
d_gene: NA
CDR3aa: CASSPDSPENEQYF
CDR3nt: TGTGCCAGCTCACCGGACAGTCCCGAGAACGAGCAGTACTTC

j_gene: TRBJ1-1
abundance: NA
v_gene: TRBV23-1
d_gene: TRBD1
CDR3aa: CASRLGQGNTEAFF
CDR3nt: TGCGCCAGCAGGCTCGGACAGGGGAACACTGAAGCTTTCTTT

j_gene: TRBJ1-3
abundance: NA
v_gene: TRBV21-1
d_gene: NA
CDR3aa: CASEGTGVILLSGNTIYF
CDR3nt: TGTGCCAGCGAGGGGACAGGGGTGATTCTCCTCTCTGGAAACACCATATATTTT

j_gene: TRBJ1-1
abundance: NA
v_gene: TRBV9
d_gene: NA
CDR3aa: CASSVARGEAFF
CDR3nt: TGTGCCAGCAGCGTAGCTAGGGGTGAAGCTTTCTTT

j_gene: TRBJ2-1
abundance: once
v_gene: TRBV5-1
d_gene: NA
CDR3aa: CASSPTHYSSYNEQFF
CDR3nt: TGCGCCAGCAGCCCTACGCATTATAGCTCCTACAATGAGCAGTTCTTC

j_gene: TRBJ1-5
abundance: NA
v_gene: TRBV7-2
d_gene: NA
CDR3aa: CASSSKGLNQPQHF
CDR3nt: TGTGCCAGCAGCTCAAAGGGGCTCAATCAGCCCCAGCATTTT

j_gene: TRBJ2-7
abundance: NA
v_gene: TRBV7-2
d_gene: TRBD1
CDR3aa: CASSIGQAPYEQYF
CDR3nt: TGTGCCAGCAGCATAGGACAGGCCCCCTACGAGCAGTACTTC

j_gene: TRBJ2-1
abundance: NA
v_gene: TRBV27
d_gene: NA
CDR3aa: CASSPPPSVEYNEQFF
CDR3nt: TGTGCCAGCAGTCCTCCGCCGTCGGTCGAATACAATGAGCAGTTCTTC

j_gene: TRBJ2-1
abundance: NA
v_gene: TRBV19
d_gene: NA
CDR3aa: CASSRGTINEQFF
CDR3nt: TGTGCCAGCTCCAGGGGTACGATCAATGAGCAGTTCTTC

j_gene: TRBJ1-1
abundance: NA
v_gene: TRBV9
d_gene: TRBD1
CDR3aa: CASSDRQGLNTEAFF
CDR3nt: TGTGCCAGCAGCGACCGACAGGGACTGAACACTGAAGCTTTCTTT

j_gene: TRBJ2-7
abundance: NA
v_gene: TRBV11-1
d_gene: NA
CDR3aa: CASSRDQTEQYF
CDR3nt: TGTGCCAGCAGCCGCGATCAAACTGAGCAGTACTTC